These 9 T cell receptor beta chains originate from one sample sequenced in a study of tumor and adjacent non-tumor tissue in lung cancer. The library came from three nested PCR rounds adapted from ARM-PCR protocols. TCRdb independently ran MiXCR on the multiplex PCR reads; one entry per CDR3 protein. The sample holds 65,000 to 95,000 distinct CDR3 sequences, around 75% seen once. This sample's RNA came from whole unsorted tissue. The sequenced material came from lung tumor tissue. These receptors were taken from a woman in her fifties or sixties with non-small cell lung cancer.

Concerning this clonotype itself: One junction end does not reproduce the germline sequence, and a read error may be involved. The gene calls are TRBV20-1 and TRBJ2-1; D call uncertain. Looked up from germline, CDR1 is DFQATT and CDR2 is SNEGSKA (reference sequence). The CDR3 runs 17 residues. In DNA form, the CDR3 reads TGCAGTGCTAGAGATGGAATAGCTCCAAGCTCCTGCAATGAGCAGTTCTTC. As protein: CSARDGIAPSSCNEQFF.

The chain employs TRBV20-1 and TRBJ2-2; 10 bases are a match to TRBD2. The CDR3 contains 17 residues. The germline V gene encodes CDR1 DFQATT and CDR2 SNEGSKA (reference sequence). The CDR3 bases are TGCAGCCAGTTACTAGCGGGGAGGCCCCCGAACACCGGGGAGCTGTTTTTT. It specifies CSQLLAGRPPNTGELFF.

Comment on this clonotype: The junction shows a germline mismatch at one end, possibly a read error. The genes are TRBV20-1 and TRBJ2-7, with 7 bases aligning to TRBD2. The CDR3 sequence is 18 residues long. CDR1 DFQATT and CDR2 SNEGSKA come from the germline V gene (reference sequence). The CDR3 reads CSTRVVAGHKSDSYEQYF. In nucleotides, the CDR3 is TGCAGTACTAGGGTGGTAGCGGGCCATAAGAGTGACTCCTACGAGCAGTACTTC.

The J gene is TRBJ2-1, the V gene TRBV6-1; D is possibly TRBD1 (5 bases). The CDR3 spans 16 residues. Deletions cut 8 bases from V and 8 bases from J, with 25 bases between. Germline CDR1 is MNHNS and CDR2 is SASEGT. The CDR3 loop reads CASESLTGSFMDEQFF. CDR3 coding DNA: TGTGCCAGCGAGAGCCTAACAGGATCCTTTATGGATGAGCAGTTCTTC.

This clonotype was counted ten times or more. A clone one base away is much larger, so this may be a read error. CDR3 nucleotide sequence: TGTGCCAGCATTTCCCCCGGAGGGGATGGCTACACCTTC. Translating it yields CASISPGGDGYTF. The chain joins TRBV6-2 or TRBV6-3 to TRBJ1-2; D perhaps matches TRBD1 (5 bases). The length of the CDR3 is 13 residues. The germline V gene encodes CDR1 MNHEY and CDR2 SVGEGT. V was pared by 7 bases and J by 6 bases, with 15 bases between.

As concerns this clonotype: The CDR3 does not end in the conserved phenylalanine or tryptophan, so this is likely a read error. This chain links TRBV4-1 with TRBJ1-5, with D possibly matching TRBD1 (6 bases). This CDR3 spans 15 amino acids. The germline CDR1 and CDR2 sequences are MGHRA and YSYEKL. In DNA, the CDR3 is TGCGCCAGCAACCAGAACCGGGACAATAATCAACCCCAGCATATT. This codes for CASNQNRDNNQPQHI.

On this clonotype: As the CDR3 is not closed by the conserved phenylalanine or tryptophan, this likely results from a read error. The genes are TRBV11-1 and TRBJ2-3; 9 bases match TRBD1. The end of the DNA aligns better with TRBJ1-5, so the J call may be wrong. This CDR3 has 13 residues. In germline, CDR1 is SGHAT, CDR2 FQDESV (reference sequence). The CDR3 DNA is TGTGCCAGCAGAGGGACAGGGATGTATACGCAGCATTCT. Amino acid sequence: CASRGTGMYTQHS.

The V gene is TRBV7-2, the J gene TRBJ1-2; D is possibly TRBD1 (6 bases). CDR3 length equals 14 residues. V gave up 7 bases and J gave up 5 bases, with 17 bases separating them. CDR1 SGHTA and CDR2 FQGNSA come from the germline V gene. CDR3 nucleotide sequence: TGTGCCAGCAACCTCCAGCCAGGGGAGTATGGCTACACCTTC. It translates to CASNLQPGEYGYTF.

Comment on this clonotype: The germline gene is not matched at one end of the junction; a read error may be the cause. CDR3 nucleotides: TGCAATGCTAGAGGCCTAGCGGGATACAATGATCACTTCTTC. This codes for CNARGLAGYNDHFF. This chain links TRBV20-1 with TRBJ2-1; 9 bases are shared with TRBD2. Germline CDR1 is DFQATT and CDR2 is SNEGSKA (reference sequence). The CDR3 consists of 14 residues.